This T cell receptor (beta chain) is drawn from a study of blood T cells in healthy people across ages. Alongside a J-beta primer mix, a sample-barcoded 5' primer served in a second PCR lasting 7 to 11 cycles. A single record per CDR3 protein comes from TCRdb applying MiXCR to the 5' RACE reads. The data hold hundreds of thousands of distinct CDR3 sequences, with under 30% observed a single time. V lost 9 bases to trimming and J lost 7 bases; unmatched junction nucleotides: 7. The CDR3 consists of 12 residues. Donors were systemically healthy Caucasian individuals from Russia aged roughly 6 to 95 years. Investigators took about 9.2 milliliters of peripheral blood from every donor.

The chain uses TRBV12-3 or TRBV12-4 and TRBJ1-2, with 8 bases fitting TRBD1. Specimen: blood. The clonotype originates from a woman of 80 years or more in good health. The CDR3 nucleotides are TGTGCCAGTGGACAGGGCTGGTTTGGCTACACCTTC. Translating it yields CASGQGWFGYTF.